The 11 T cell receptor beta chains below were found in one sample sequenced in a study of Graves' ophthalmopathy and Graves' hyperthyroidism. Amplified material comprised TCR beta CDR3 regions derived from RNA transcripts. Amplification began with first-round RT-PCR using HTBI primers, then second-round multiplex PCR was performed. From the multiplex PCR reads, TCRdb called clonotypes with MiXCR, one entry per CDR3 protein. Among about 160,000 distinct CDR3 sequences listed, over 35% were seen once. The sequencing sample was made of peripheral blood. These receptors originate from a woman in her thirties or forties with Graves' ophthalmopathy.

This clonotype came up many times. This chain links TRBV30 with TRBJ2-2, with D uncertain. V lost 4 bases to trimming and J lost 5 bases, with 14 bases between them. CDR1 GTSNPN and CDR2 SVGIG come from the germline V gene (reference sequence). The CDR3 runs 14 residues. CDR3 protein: CAWTEGPHTGELFF. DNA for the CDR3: TGTGCCTGGACTGAAGGGCCTCATACCGGGGAGCTGTTTTTT.

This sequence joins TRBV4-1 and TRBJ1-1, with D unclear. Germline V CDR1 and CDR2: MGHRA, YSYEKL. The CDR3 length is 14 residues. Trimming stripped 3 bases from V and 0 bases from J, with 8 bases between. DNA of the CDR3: TGCGCCAGCAGCCAGGTAGCAGTGAACACTGAAGCTTTCTTT. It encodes CASSQVAVNTEAFF.

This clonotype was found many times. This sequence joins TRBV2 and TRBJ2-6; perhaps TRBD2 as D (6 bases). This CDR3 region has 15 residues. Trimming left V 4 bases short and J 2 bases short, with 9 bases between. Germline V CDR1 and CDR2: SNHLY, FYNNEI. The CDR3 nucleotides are TGTGCCAGCAGTGTGGAGGGTACTGGGGCCAACGTCCTGACTTTC. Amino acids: CASSVEGTGANVLTF.

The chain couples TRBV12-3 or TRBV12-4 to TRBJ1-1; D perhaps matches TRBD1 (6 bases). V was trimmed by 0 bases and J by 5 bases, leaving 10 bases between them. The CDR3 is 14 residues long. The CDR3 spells CASSLAQGQTEAFF. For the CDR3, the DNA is TGTGCCAGCAGTTTAGCGCAGGGGCAAACTGAAGCTTTCTTT.

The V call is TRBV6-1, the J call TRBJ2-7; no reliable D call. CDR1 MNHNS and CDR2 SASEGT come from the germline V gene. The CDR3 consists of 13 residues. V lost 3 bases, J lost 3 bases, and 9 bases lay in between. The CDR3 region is CASSEDGIYEQYF. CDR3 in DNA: TGTGCCAGCAGTGAGGACGGAATCTACGAGCAGTACTTC.

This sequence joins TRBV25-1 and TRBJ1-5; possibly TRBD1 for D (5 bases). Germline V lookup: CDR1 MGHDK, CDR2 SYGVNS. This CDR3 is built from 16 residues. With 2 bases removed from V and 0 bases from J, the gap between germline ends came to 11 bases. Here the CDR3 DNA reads TGTGCCAGCAGTGAACAAGAGACAGATAGCAATCAGCCCCAGCATTTT. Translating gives CASSEQETDSNQPQHF.

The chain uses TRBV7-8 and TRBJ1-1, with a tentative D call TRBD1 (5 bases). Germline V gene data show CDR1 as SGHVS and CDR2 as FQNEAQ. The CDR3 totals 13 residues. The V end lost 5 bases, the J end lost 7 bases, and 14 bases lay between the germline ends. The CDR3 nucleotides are TGTGCCAGCAGCACGGGACTTAGAAATGAAGCTTTCTTT. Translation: CASSTGLRNEAFF.

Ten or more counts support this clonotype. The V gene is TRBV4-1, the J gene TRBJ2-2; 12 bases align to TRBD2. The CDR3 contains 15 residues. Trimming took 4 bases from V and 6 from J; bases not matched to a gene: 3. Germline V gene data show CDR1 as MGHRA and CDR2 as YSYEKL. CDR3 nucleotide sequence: TGCGCCAGCAGCCCGAGGACTAGCGGGGCCGGGGAGCTGTTTTTT. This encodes CASSPRTSGAGELFF.

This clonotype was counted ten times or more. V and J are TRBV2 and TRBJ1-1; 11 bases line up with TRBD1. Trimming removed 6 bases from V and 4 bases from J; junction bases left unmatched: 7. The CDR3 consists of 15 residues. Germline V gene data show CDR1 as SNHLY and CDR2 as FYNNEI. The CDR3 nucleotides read TGTGCCAGCAGAGAACGGACAGGGGGCGGCACTGAAGCTTTCTTT. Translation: CASRERTGGGTEAFF.

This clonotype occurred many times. The CDR3 region has the DNA TGTGCCATCACTAGCGGGAGGTCGGGGGCCAACGTCCTGACTTTC. Its translation is CAITSGRSGANVLTF. The rearrangement joins TRBV10-3 to TRBJ2-6; 11 bases match TRBD2. Germline V gives CDR1 ENHRY, CDR2 SYGVKD. Trimming removed 7 bases from V and 4 bases from J; junction bases left unmatched: 3. The CDR3 consists of 15 residues.

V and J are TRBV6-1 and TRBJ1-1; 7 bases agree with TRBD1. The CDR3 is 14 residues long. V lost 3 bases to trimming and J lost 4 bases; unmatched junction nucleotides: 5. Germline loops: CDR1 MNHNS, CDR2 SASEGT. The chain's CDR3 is CASSDNRGGTEAFF. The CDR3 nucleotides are TGTGCCAGCAGTGACAACAGGGGTGGCACTGAAGCTTTCTTT.